These 30 T cell receptor beta chains were sequenced from one sample in a study of OX40 agonist ivuxolimab in advanced cancers. Method: immunoSEQ multiplex PCR; TCRdb's copy keeps in-frame clones and lacks some. This repertoire shows around 70,000 clones, roughly 86% found once; its top ten account for 6.5% to 7.5%. The material was CD4+ or CD8+ T cells sorted from blood, obtained in a trial of the OX40 agonist ivuxolimab. The receptors derive from an adult with an advanced solid tumor such as melanoma, head and neck, liver or kidney cancer.

V gene TRBV18 combines with J gene TRBJ2-4, with D possibly matching TRBD1 (7 bases). From germline, CDR1 is KGHSH and CDR2 LQKENI. The CDR3 extends over 16 amino acids. Trimming stripped 3 bases from V and 1 base from J, with 13 bases between. DNA for the CDR3: TGTGCCAGCTCACCTCCAGGGGGGAAGGCCAAAAACATTCAGTACTTC. Its protein product is CASSPPGGKAKNIQYF.

J is TRBJ2-1 and V is TRBV9; D might be TRBD2 (6 bases). V lost 4 bases, J lost 7 bases, and 15 bases lay in between. The CDR3 totals 14 residues. Germline CDR1 reads SGDLS; CDR2 reads YYNGEE. The CDR3 DNA sequence: TGTGCCAGCAGCCAAGGGGCGGGGTGGAATGAGCAGTTCTTC. This translates into CASSQGAGWNEQFF.

The rearrangement joins TRBV27 to TRBJ2-3; D remains unclear. CDR3 length: 11 amino acids. Deletions cut 9 bases from V and 6 bases from J, with 10 bases between. Germline values: CDR1 MNHEY, CDR2 SMNVEV (reference sequence). CDR3: CASTTGDTQYF. CDR3 bases: TGTGCCAGTACCACGGGCGATACGCAGTATTTT.

V gene TRBV7-2 combines with J gene TRBJ2-3, with D unclear. Germline V gene lookup returns CDR1 SGHTA and CDR2 FQGNSA. This CDR3 is built from 16 residues. Trimming took off 5 bases at V and 3 bases at J, with 18 bases between the two ends. CDR3 bases: TGTGCCAGCAGCCCGAACGTACAGCGTTATACAGATACGCAGTATTTT. The encoded protein is CASSPNVQRYTDTQYF.

Note on this clone: Other DNA sequences from this sample encode an identical CDR3 as well. V and J are TRBV5-1 and TRBJ1-2, with 9 bases lining up with TRBD1. The germline CDR1 and CDR2 sequences are SGHRS and YFSETQ. This CDR3 has 15 residues. With V trimmed by 0 bases and J by 2 bases, 2 bases remained unmatched. The CDR3 sequence: CASSLAGTGNYGYTF. The DNA of the CDR3 is TGCGCCAGCAGCTTGGCCGGGACAGGGAACTATGGCTACACCTTC.

This sequence joins TRBV7-3 and TRBJ2-7; perhaps D is TRBD1 or TRBD2 (6 bases each). The germline V and J ends were trimmed by 5 bases and 5 bases, with 13 bases remaining between them. The CDR3 contains 13 residues. Looked up from germline, CDR1 is SGHTA and CDR2 is FQGTGA. In nucleotides, the CDR3 is TGTGCCAGCAGCCTTGGGGGGCAGCACGAGCAGTACTTC. Translation gives CASSLGGQHEQYF.

The chain carries TRBV5-1 and TRBJ2-3, with D possibly TRBD1 on 6 matching bases. CDR3 size: 15 residues. Per germline, CDR1 SGHRS and CDR2 YFSETQ. V was clipped by 3 bases and J by 2 bases, with 13 bases between them. For the CDR3, the DNA is TGCGCCAGCAGCTCGCAGGTGGGGGCCACAGATACGCAGTATTTT. Translated: CASSSQVGATDTQYF.

The chain uses TRBV16 and TRBJ2-7; 8 bases match TRBD1. This CDR3 is 13 amino acids long. V dropped 5 bases and J dropped 3; count of bases not matched to a gene: 3. Germline CDR1 is KGHSY and CDR2 is FQNENV. CDR3 DNA: TGTGCCAGCAGCTTCGACAGGGGCTACGAGCAGTACTTC. Translating it yields CASSFDRGYEQYF.

This clone has just one count. This rearrangement joins TRBV19 to TRBJ2-2; TRBD1 matches at 10 bases. The CDR3 consists of 18 residues. Germline trimming cut 4 bases from V and 1 base from J; bases unmatched to any gene: 9. Germline V lookup: CDR1 LNHDA, CDR2 SQIVND (reference sequence). The CDR3 here is CASSTPGQGILNTGELFF. The CDR3, as DNA: TGTGCCAGTAGTACGCCGGGACAGGGGATTTTGAACACCGGGGAGCTGTTTTTT.

This rearrangement joins TRBV7-9 to TRBJ1-3, with a weak D call TRBD1 (5 bases). The CDR3 spans 15 residues. Trimming took off 3 bases at V and 2 bases at J, with 11 bases between the two ends. Per germline, CDR1 SEHNR and CDR2 FQNEAQ (reference sequence). The CDR3 sequence is CASSLKNRTGNTIYF. The CDR3 DNA is TGTGCCAGCAGCTTGAAAAACAGGACTGGAAACACCATATATTTT.

The rearrangement joins TRBV5-1 to TRBJ1-4, with TRBD1 identical over 9 bases. The CDR3 has 15 residues. Unmatched junction bases numbered 6, after V lost 3 bases and J lost 6 bases. The germline CDR1 and CDR2 sequences are SGHRS and YFSETQ. The CDR3 DNA follows: TGCGCCAGCAGCTGGGCCGGGACAGGGTATGAAAAACTGTTTTTT. Translating gives CASSWAGTGYEKLFF.

A few counts support this clone. The chain joins TRBV18 to TRBJ1-4, with D uncertain. The CDR3 is made up of 9 amino acids. The germline V gene has CDR1 KGHSH and CDR2 LQKENI. Trimming pared 8 bases from V and 14 bases from J, leaving 9 bases between. The DNA of the CDR3 is TGTGCCAGCCGAAAAGTGCTGTTTTTT. Protein: CASRKVLFF. The full variable domain, completed using reference TRBV18 and TRBJ1-4, is NAGVMQNPRHLVRRRGQEARLRCSPMKGHSHVYWYRQLPEEGLKFMVYLQKENIIDESGMPKERFSAEFPKEGPSILRIQQVVRGDSAAYFCASRKVLFFGSGTQLSVL.

The chain employs TRBV9 and TRBJ1-3, with D perhaps TRBD1 (5 bases). V lost 9 bases, J lost 0 bases, and 13 bases lay in between. The CDR3 spans 14 residues. Germline values: CDR1 SGDLS, CDR2 YYNGEE. Here the CDR3 DNA reads TGTGCCACCTCCGGGACCGCCTCTGGAAACACCATATATTTT. It specifies CATSGTASGNTIYF.

The chain couples TRBV5-1 to TRBJ1-2; a weak D match, TRBD1 (5 bases). V lost 1 base to trimming and J lost 5 bases, with 12 bases between them. Germline-derived CDR1 and CDR2 are SGHRS and YFSETQ. The CDR3 runs 14 residues. In DNA form, the CDR3 reads TGCGCCAGCAGCTTGTCACAGGAGGGGTATGGCTACACCTTC. It specifies CASSLSQEGYGYTF.

This clone has just one count. The chain has TRBV2 and TRBJ1-2, with no clear D. The germline CDR1 and CDR2 sequences are SNHLY and FYNNEI. This CDR3 has 13 residues. Trimming cost V 5 bases and J 4 bases, with 11 bases left between them. CDR3 bases: TGTGCCAGCAGTCCGGGCCTGGGCTATGGCTACACCTTC. Its protein is CASSPGLGYGYTF.

Concerning this clone itself: The identical CDR3 is also encoded by other nucleotide sequences in the sample. The chain carries TRBV18 and TRBJ2-5, with TRBD2 as a possible D gene (6 bases). V lost 5 bases and J 5 bases, leaving 9 bases between the germline ends. The CDR3 loop spans 12 amino acids. Looked up from germline, CDR1 is KGHSH and CDR2 is LQKENI. CDR3 amino acids: CASSGRGETQYF. The CDR3, as DNA: TGTGCCAGCTCAGGGCGGGGCGAGACCCAGTACTTC.

The rearrangement links TRBV7-2 to TRBJ2-7; no definite D call. The CDR3 spans 15 residues. The V gene lost 3 bases and the J gene lost 0 bases, with 12 bases spanning the gap. Germline values: CDR1 SGHTA, CDR2 FQGNSA. This chain's CDR3 is CASSFKALSSYEQYF. CDR3 nucleotide sequence: TGTGCCAGCAGCTTTAAGGCGCTCAGCTCCTACGAGCAGTACTTC.

V gene TRBV7-9 combines with J gene TRBJ2-7; D ambiguous. This CDR3 spans 16 amino acids. The ends were cut back, 4 bases at V and 3 bases at J, with 19 bases in the middle. Germline V lookup: CDR1 SEHNR, CDR2 FQNEAQ (reference sequence). CDR3 DNA sequence: TGTGCCAGCAGCTACTATCTCGGGCTGAACGACTACGAGCAGTACTTC. Translated: CASSYYLGLNDYEQYF.

The V call is TRBV18, the J call TRBJ2-7, with 13 nucleotides matching TRBD2. This CDR3 contains 17 residues. Germline CDR1 is KGHSH and CDR2 is LQKENI. With V trimmed by 2 bases and J by 6 bases, 10 bases remained unmatched. This chain's CDR3 is CASSPSLGLAGEAEQYF. CDR3 coding DNA: TGTGCCAGCTCACCATCTCTCGGACTAGCGGGAGAGGCCGAGCAGTACTTC.

This chain uses TRBV19 with TRBJ1-1; possibly TRBD1 for D (5 bases). Germline CDR1 and CDR2: LNHDA and SQIVND (reference sequence). The CDR3 has 14 amino acids. V lost 5 bases and J 1 base, leaving 11 bases between the germline ends. CDR3 amino acids: CASSFRVENTEAFF. The CDR3 coding sequence is TGTGCCAGTAGTTTCAGGGTAGAGAACACTGAAGCTTTCTTT.

The chain uses TRBV6-5 and TRBJ2-7; the D is unclear. This CDR3 contains 16 residues. V was pared by 2 bases and J by 6 bases, with 20 bases between. Looked up from germline, CDR1 is MNHEY and CDR2 is SVGAGI. DNA of the CDR3: TGTGCCAGCAGTTACCGGCGGACCCCTCCCTCGGGCGAGCAGTACTTC. Protein: CASSYRRTPPSGEQYF.

This clone has just one count. V is TRBV30 and J is TRBJ2-3; D unresolved. The CDR3 runs to 14 residues. Trimming removed 3 bases at V and 3 bases at J, with 13 bases between. Germline-derived CDR1 and CDR2 are GTSNPN and SVGIG (reference sequence). In DNA form, the CDR3 reads TGTGCCTGGAGGGGAATAAGGGCGACAGATACGCAGTATTTT. Amino acids: CAWRGIRATDTQYF.

The chain employs TRBV7-2 and TRBJ2-7; D may match TRBD1 or TRBD2 (5 bases each). There are 14 residues in the CDR3. CDR1 SGHTA and CDR2 FQGNSA come from the germline V gene. V dropped 1 base and J dropped 7 bases, with 14 bases sitting between them. CDR3: CASSLGGTISEQYF. CDR3 bases: TGTGCCAGCAGCTTAGGTGGGACGATTAGTGAGCAGTACTTC.

The chain carries TRBV14 and TRBJ2-1; D ambiguous. The germline V gene has CDR1 SGHDN and CDR2 FVKESK. With 1 base removed from V and 0 bases from J, the gap between germline ends came to 13 bases. The CDR3 sequence is 17 residues long. Written as DNA, the CDR3 is TGTGCCAGCAGCCAAGGCCGGCCCTTCCTCTCCTACAATGAGCAGTTCTTC. It encodes CASSQGRPFLSYNEQFF.

This chain uses TRBV15 with TRBJ2-1; possibly TRBD2 for D (6 bases). V was cut by 2 bases and J by 8 bases, with 10 bases left in between. Germline CDR1 reads LNHNV; CDR2 reads YYDKDF (reference sequence). CDR3 length equals 13 residues. DNA for the CDR3: TGTGCCACCAGCAGATTTGTAGCGGATGAGCAGTTCTTC. Translation: CATSRFVADEQFF.

CDR3 amino acids: CASSLHGEGNTIYF. CDR3 bases: TGTGCCAGCAGTTTGCACGGCGAAGGAAACACCATATATTTT. The V call is TRBV6-6, the J call TRBJ1-3; no definite D call. Trimming pared 4 bases from V and 4 bases from J, leaving 11 bases between. Germline loops: CDR1 MNHNY, CDR2 SVGAGI (reference sequence). The CDR3 loop spans 14 amino acids.

The rearrangement joins TRBV29-1 to TRBJ1-3, with D unresolved. Germline lookup yields CDR1 SQVTM and CDR2 ANQGSEA. V was clipped by 7 bases and J by 6 bases, with 10 bases between them. The CDR3 runs to 11 residues. The CDR3 loop reads CSGVFVNTIYF. The CDR3 DNA reads as TGCAGCGGGGTTTTTGTAAACACCATATATTTT.

The chain is built from TRBV18 and TRBJ2-5, with D perhaps matching TRBD1 or TRBD2 (5 bases each). Per germline, CDR1 KGHSH and CDR2 LQKENI. V was clipped by 3 bases and J by 3 bases, with 11 bases between them. The CDR3 has 14 amino acids. The CDR3 DNA is TGTGCCAGCTCACCGAGGGGTAAGGAAGAGACCCAGTACTTC. Encoded protein: CASSPRGKEETQYF. The whole variable domain, filled in from reference TRBV18 and TRBJ2-5, reads NAGVMQNPRHLVRRRGQEARLRCSPMKGHSHVYWYRQLPEEGLKFMVYLQKENIIDESGMPKERFSAEFPKEGPSILRIQQVVRGDSAAYFCASSPRGKEETQYFGPGTRLLVL.

The chain uses TRBV2 and TRBJ2-7, with TRBD1 matching 10 bases. The V segment lost 7 bases and the J segment 5 bases; nucleotides outside the gene matches: 11. The CDR3 spans 15 residues. Germline-derived CDR1 and CDR2 are SNHLY and FYNNEI. Here the CDR3 reads CASTWGQGTANEQYF. CDR3 DNA sequence: TGTGCCAGCACCTGGGGACAGGGGACCGCCAACGAGCAGTACTTC.

The genes are TRBV6-5 and TRBJ1-2, with D maybe TRBD1 (6 bases). The CDR3 runs to 15 residues. Germline assignment: CDR1 MNHEY and CDR2 SVGAGI. V lost 2 bases and J lost 4, with 14 bases in between. CDR3 amino acids: CASSYGAGEGYGYTF. The CDR3 DNA follows: TGTGCCAGCAGTTACGGGGCAGGGGAGGGCTATGGCTACACCTTC.